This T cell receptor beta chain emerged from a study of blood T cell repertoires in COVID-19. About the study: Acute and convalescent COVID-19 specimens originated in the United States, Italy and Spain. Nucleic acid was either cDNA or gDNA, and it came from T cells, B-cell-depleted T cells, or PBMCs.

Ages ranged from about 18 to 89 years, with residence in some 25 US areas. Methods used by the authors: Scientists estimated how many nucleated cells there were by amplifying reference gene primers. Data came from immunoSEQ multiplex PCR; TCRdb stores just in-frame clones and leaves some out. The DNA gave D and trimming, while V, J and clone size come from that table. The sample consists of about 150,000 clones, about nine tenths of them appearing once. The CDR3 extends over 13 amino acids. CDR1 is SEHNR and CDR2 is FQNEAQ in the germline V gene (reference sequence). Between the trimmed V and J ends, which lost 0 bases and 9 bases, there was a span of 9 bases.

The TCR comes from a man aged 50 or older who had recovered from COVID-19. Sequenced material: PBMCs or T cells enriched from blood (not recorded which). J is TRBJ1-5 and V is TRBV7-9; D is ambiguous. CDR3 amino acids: CASSLASPGPQHF. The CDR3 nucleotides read TGTGCCAGCAGCTTAGCCTCCCCCGGGCCCCAGCATTTT.